This record covers a single T cell receptor beta chain. This entry is derived from a study of shared clonotypes between healthy human individuals. Measured with immunoSEQ multiplex PCR; TCRdb has only the in-frame clones, and not every one. The sample contains 950,000 to 1,200,000 clones, approximately 80% of which appear only once. The CDR3 runs 12 residues. Trimming took 5 bases from V and 5 from J, leaving 9 bases between them. The V gene's germline CDR1 is SGHVS and CDR2 FNYEAQ. V is TRBV7-6 and J is TRBJ2-5, with D unresolved. Sequencing used memory CD4+ T cells from PBMCs. Indicated subset: CD45RA-negative fraction. The clonotype comes from a man younger than 35 in good health. Some clones in this sample may be carry-over from other donors' samples. The CDR3 region is CASSHVQETQYF. For the CDR3, the DNA is TGTGCCAGCAGCCACGTCCAGGAGACCCAGTACTTC.